The rows below give T cell receptor beta chains drawn from one sample of a study of control samples from healthy donors and cancer patients. Here immunoSEQ multiplex PCR was the method, and the copy in TCRdb shows in-frame clones only, minus some. The data hold more than 95,000 clones, with approximately 89% observed a single time. The sequenced sample consisted of blood. The receptors here all came from a man aged 55 to 70 in good health. Both conserved end residues are part of each CDR3. The D gene is left open where the match is weak.

cdr3_aa: CASSLGIQQGGQETQYF
v_call: TRBV5-1
d_call: NA
j_call: TRBJ2-5

cdr3_aa: CASSSNYLGGELFF
v_call: TRBV7-8
d_call: NA
j_call: TRBJ2-2

cdr3_aa: CASSQGGTGDGYGYTF
v_call: TRBV4-2
d_call: TRBD1
j_call: TRBJ1-2

cdr3_aa: CASSRGIEKLFF
v_call: TRBV3-1/TRBV3-2
d_call: NA
j_call: TRBJ1-4

cdr3_aa: CTSSQDGDREYTEAFF
v_call: TRBV1
d_call: NA
j_call: TRBJ1-1

cdr3_aa: CASSSAPGALGYTF
v_call: TRBV18
d_call: NA
j_call: TRBJ1-2

cdr3_aa: CASSFLAENTEAFF
v_call: TRBV7-8
d_call: NA
j_call: TRBJ1-1

cdr3_aa: CASSLGQSRWNEKLFF
v_call: TRBV7-2
d_call: NA
j_call: TRBJ1-4

cdr3_aa: CASSPGLTLETQYF
v_call: TRBV18
d_call: TRBD2
j_call: TRBJ2-5

cdr3_aa: CASSLERTGNQPQHF
v_call: TRBV5-1
d_call: NA
j_call: TRBJ1-5

cdr3_aa: CASSQGRREQFF
v_call: TRBV3-1/TRBV3-2
d_call: NA
j_call: TRBJ2-1

cdr3_aa: CASSTTATSTDTQYF
v_call: TRBV5-1
d_call: NA
j_call: TRBJ2-3

cdr3_aa: CASSDAGYASGNTIYF
v_call: TRBV2
d_call: NA
j_call: TRBJ1-3

cdr3_aa: CSVEPPGLGDTQYF
v_call: TRBV29-1
d_call: NA
j_call: TRBJ2-3

cdr3_aa: CASSLGLRLAGAYEQYF
v_call: TRBV7-7
d_call: TRBD2
j_call: TRBJ2-7

cdr3_aa: CASSLDAGDPQYF
v_call: TRBV11-1
d_call: NA
j_call: TRBJ2-7

cdr3_aa: CSQSPGEEETQYF
v_call: TRBV29-1
d_call: NA
j_call: TRBJ2-5

cdr3_aa: CASSPTQEAPLHF
v_call: TRBV18
d_call: NA
j_call: TRBJ1-6

cdr3_aa: CASSPLGVTGNTIYF
v_call: TRBV11-2
d_call: NA
j_call: TRBJ1-3

cdr3_aa: CASSRQLTPLHF
v_call: TRBV12-3/TRBV12-4
d_call: NA
j_call: TRBJ1-6

cdr3_aa: CASTATGHGYTF
v_call: TRBV28
d_call: TRBD1
j_call: TRBJ1-2

cdr3_aa: CASSQDSGTYTQYF
v_call: TRBV4-2
d_call: NA
j_call: TRBJ2-3

cdr3_aa: CASSLDLGRGGYTF
v_call: TRBV7-8
d_call: NA
j_call: TRBJ1-2

cdr3_aa: CASSLVGGGGATEQYF
v_call: TRBV7-2
d_call: TRBD2
j_call: TRBJ2-7

cdr3_aa: CASSFTGTAGELFF
v_call: TRBV5-1
d_call: NA
j_call: TRBJ2-2

cdr3_aa: CASSLAGNKQYF
v_call: TRBV28
d_call: NA
j_call: TRBJ2-7

cdr3_aa: CASSFMDRGLGEQYF
v_call: TRBV5-1
d_call: TRBD1
j_call: TRBJ2-7

cdr3_aa: CASSLDRNTGELFF
v_call: TRBV5-1
d_call: NA
j_call: TRBJ2-2

cdr3_aa: CASSLGLAGVTGELFF
v_call: TRBV7-2
d_call: TRBD2
j_call: TRBJ2-2

cdr3_aa: CASSQDYGVGYTF
v_call: TRBV3-1/TRBV3-2
d_call: NA
j_call: TRBJ1-2

cdr3_aa: CASTWGVSNQPQHF
v_call: TRBV28
d_call: NA
j_call: TRBJ1-5

cdr3_aa: CASSLVGTGAGYGYTF
v_call: TRBV7-2
d_call: TRBD1
j_call: TRBJ1-2

cdr3_aa: CATSDGPADTQYF
v_call: TRBV24-1
d_call: NA
j_call: TRBJ2-3

cdr3_aa: CATSSSGIYGYTF
v_call: TRBV15
d_call: NA
j_call: TRBJ1-2

cdr3_aa: CASSSRGGTTDTQYF
v_call: TRBV6-5
d_call: TRBD2
j_call: TRBJ2-3

cdr3_aa: CAWSVDVASYEQYF
v_call: TRBV30
d_call: NA
j_call: TRBJ2-7

cdr3_aa: CASSTGTSGGRELFF
v_call: TRBV19
d_call: TRBD2
j_call: TRBJ2-2

cdr3_aa: CAWRGQGEAYEQYF
v_call: TRBV30
d_call: TRBD1
j_call: TRBJ2-7

cdr3_aa: CSASSQGSGNTIYF
v_call: TRBV20-1
d_call: NA
j_call: TRBJ1-3

cdr3_aa: CASSDTGTGPGGYTF
v_call: TRBV2
d_call: TRBD1
j_call: TRBJ1-2

cdr3_aa: CASSEWTGAGNTIYF
v_call: TRBV6-1
d_call: TRBD1
j_call: TRBJ1-3

cdr3_aa: CASGGNTEAFF
v_call: TRBV6-5
d_call: NA
j_call: TRBJ1-1

cdr3_aa: CASSPRQGGNQPQHF
v_call: TRBV18
d_call: TRBD1
j_call: TRBJ1-5

cdr3_aa: CASSYMGQSYEQYF
v_call: TRBV6-5
d_call: TRBD1
j_call: TRBJ2-7

cdr3_aa: CASSLDWGSGTGELFF
v_call: TRBV5-1
d_call: NA
j_call: TRBJ2-2

cdr3_aa: CASSGGVNQPQHF
v_call: TRBV19
d_call: NA
j_call: TRBJ1-5

cdr3_aa: CASFPSIGQGGETQYF
v_call: TRBV28
d_call: TRBD1
j_call: TRBJ2-5

cdr3_aa: CASSPERDEKLFF
v_call: TRBV18
d_call: NA
j_call: TRBJ1-4

cdr3_aa: CASSFGPYRGDYGYTF
v_call: TRBV27
d_call: TRBD1
j_call: TRBJ1-2

cdr3_aa: CASSAPLTGRADTQYF
v_call: TRBV25-1
d_call: TRBD2
j_call: TRBJ2-3

cdr3_aa: CASSTQGTVLSYEQYF
v_call: TRBV19
d_call: NA
j_call: TRBJ2-7

cdr3_aa: CASSYIRADTQYF
v_call: TRBV6-2/TRBV6-3
d_call: NA
j_call: TRBJ2-3

cdr3_aa: CASSLSGANTEAFF
v_call: TRBV7-2
d_call: NA
j_call: TRBJ1-1